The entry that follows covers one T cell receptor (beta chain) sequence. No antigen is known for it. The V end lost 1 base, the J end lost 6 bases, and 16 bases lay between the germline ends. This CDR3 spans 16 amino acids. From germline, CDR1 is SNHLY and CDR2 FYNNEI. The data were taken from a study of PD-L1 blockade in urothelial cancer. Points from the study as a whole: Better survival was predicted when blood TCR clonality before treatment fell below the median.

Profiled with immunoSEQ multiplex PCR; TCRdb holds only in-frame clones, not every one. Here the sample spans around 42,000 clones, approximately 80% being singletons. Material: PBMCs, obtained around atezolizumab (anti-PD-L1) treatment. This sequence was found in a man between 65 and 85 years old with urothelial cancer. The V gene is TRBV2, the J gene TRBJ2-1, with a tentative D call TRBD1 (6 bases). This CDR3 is CASSEEWDTGSNEQFF. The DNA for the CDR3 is TGTGCCAGCAGTGAAGAGTGGGACACGGGGTCCAATGAGCAGTTCTTC.